This TCR beta chain is from a study of shared clonotypes between healthy human individuals. Whole-study results and caveats: Some clonotypes were shared by all four sorted-subset donors, while others were not shared. The non-shared ones had lower generation probabilities than the shared ones.

Using immunoSEQ multiplex PCR, the repertoire was profiled, and TCRdb retains in-frame clones only, with some absent. This table holds 950,000 to 1,300,000 clones, approximately 72% found once. This clone has a single count. Its specificity is not known. The V gene lost 7 bases and the J gene lost 2 bases, with 15 bases spanning the gap. The CDR3 runs to 16 residues. Looked up from germline, CDR1 is SGHTA and CDR2 is FQGNSA. What was sequenced was memory CD4+ T cells sorted from blood. As to subset: CD45RA-negative fraction. The clonotype originates from a man in his late teens or twenties in good health. The gene calls are TRBV7-2 and TRBJ2-6, with D tentatively TRBD2 (5 bases). The CDR3 nucleotides are TGTGCCAGCACCCCGCGGGTCGTCACTGGGGCCAACGTCCTGACTTTC. Translating gives CASTPRVVTGANVLTF.